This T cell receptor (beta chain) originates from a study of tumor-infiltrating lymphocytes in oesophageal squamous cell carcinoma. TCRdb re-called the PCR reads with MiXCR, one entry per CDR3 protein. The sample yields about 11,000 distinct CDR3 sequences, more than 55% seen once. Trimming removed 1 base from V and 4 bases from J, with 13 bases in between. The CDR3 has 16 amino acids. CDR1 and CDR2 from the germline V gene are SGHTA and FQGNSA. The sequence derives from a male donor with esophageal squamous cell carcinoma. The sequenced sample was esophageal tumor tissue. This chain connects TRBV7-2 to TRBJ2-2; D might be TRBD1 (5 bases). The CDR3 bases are TGTGCCAGCAGCTTAGACTCAGGGTCCCCCACCGGGGAGCTGTTTTTT. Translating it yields CASSLDSGSPTGELFF.